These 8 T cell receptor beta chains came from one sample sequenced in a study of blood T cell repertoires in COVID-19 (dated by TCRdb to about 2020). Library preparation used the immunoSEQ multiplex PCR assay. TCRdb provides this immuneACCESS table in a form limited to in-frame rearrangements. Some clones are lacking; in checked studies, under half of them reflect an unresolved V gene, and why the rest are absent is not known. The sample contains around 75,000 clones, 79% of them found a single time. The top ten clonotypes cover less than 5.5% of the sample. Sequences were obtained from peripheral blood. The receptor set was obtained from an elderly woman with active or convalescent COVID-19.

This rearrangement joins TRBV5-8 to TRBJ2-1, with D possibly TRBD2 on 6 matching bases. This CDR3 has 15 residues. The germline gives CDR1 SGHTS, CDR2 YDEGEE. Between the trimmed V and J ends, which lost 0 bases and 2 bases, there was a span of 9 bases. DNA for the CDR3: TGTGCCAGCAGCTTGGGCACTAGCCCCTACAATGAGCAGTTCTTC. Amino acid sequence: CASSLGTSPYNEQFF.

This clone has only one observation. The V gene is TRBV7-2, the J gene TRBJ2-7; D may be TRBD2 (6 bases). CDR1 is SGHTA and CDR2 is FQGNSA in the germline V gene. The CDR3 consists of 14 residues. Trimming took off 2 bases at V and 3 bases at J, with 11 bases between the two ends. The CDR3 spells CASSLTPGVYEQYF. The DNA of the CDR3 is TGTGCCAGCAGCTTAACCCCGGGAGTCTACGAGCAGTACTTC.

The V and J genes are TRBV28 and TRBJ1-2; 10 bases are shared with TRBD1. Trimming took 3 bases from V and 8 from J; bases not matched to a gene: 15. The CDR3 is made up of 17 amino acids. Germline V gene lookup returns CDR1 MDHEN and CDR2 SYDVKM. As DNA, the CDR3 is TGTGCCAGCAGTTTCCCCCCGGGACAGGGGTTCCAGGGGGGCTACACCTTC. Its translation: CASSFPPGQGFQGGYTF.

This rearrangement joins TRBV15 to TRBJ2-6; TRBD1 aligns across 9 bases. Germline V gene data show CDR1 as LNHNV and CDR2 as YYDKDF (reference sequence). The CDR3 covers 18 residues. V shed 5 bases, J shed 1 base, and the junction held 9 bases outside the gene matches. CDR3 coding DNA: TGTGCCACCAGCCGCTCGAGGACAGGGGTGTCTGGGGCCAACGTCCTGACTTTC. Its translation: CATSRSRTGVSGANVLTF.

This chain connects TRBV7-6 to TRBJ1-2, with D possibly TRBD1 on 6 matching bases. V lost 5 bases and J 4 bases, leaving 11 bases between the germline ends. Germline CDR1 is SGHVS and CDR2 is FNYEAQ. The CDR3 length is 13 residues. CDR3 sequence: CASSIQGSYGYTF. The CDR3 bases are TGTGCCAGCAGCATTCAGGGGTCCTATGGCTACACCTTC. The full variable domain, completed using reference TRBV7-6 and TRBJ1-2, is GAGVSQSPRYKVTKRGQDVALRCDPISGHVSLYWYRQALGQGPEFLTYFNYEAQQDKSGLPNDRFSAERPEGSISTLTIQRTEQRDSAMYRCASSIQGSYGYTFGSGTRLTVV.

The CDR3 DNA reads as TGTGCCAGCTCGGGGGCCGGAGCCCTCTACGAGCAGTACTTC. Protein: CASSGAGALYEQYF. The chain links TRBV18 to TRBJ2-7, with TRBD1 as a possible D gene (6 bases). Trimming pared 6 bases from V and 3 bases from J, leaving 15 bases between. In germline, CDR1 is KGHSH, CDR2 LQKENI. The CDR3 is made up of 14 amino acids.

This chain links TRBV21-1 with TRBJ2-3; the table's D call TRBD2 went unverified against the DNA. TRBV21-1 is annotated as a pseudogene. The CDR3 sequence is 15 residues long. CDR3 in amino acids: CASNEPGLCTDTQYF. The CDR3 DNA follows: TGTGCCAGCAACGAACCGGGACTGTGCACAGATACGCAGTATTTT.

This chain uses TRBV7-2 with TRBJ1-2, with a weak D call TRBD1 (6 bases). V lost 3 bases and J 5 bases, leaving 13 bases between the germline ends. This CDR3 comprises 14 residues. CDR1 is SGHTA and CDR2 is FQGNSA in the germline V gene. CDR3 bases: TGTGCCAGCAGCTTCAGACAGGACAATTATGGCTACACCTTC. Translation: CASSFRQDNYGYTF.